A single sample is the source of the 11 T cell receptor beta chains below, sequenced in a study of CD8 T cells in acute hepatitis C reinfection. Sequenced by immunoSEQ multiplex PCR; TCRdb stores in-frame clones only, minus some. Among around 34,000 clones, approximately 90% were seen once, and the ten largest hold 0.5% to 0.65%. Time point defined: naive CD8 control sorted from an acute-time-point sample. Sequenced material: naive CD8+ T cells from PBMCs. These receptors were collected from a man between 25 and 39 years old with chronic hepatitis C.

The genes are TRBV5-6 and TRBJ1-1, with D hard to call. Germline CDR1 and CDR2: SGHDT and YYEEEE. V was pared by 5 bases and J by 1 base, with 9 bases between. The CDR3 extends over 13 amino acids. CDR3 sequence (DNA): TGTGCCAGCAGATCGTCAGGGAACACTGAAGCTTTCTTT. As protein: CASRSSGNTEAFF.

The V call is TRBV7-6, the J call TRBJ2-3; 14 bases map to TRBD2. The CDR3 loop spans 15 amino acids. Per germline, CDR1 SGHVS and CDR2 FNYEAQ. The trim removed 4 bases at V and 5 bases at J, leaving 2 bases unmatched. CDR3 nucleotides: TGTGCCAGCAGCTCGGGACTAGCGGGGGAAGATACGCAGTATTTT. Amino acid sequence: CASSSGLAGEDTQYF.

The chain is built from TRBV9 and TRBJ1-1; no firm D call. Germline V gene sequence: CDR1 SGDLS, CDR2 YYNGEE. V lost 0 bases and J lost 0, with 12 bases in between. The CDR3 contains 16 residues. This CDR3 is CASSVASSVLNTEAFF. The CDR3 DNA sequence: TGTGCCAGCAGCGTAGCTTCCTCGGTGCTGAACACTGAAGCTTTCTTT.

The DNA of the CDR3 is TGTGCCAGCAGCCAAGACCCTTACACCTTC. Protein product: CASSQDPYTF. The chain is built from TRBV11-2 and TRBJ1-2; D gene uncertain. Trimming shortened V by 5 bases and J by 11 bases, and 9 bases separated the two germline ends. CDR1 is SGHAT and CDR2 is FQNNGV in the germline V gene. CDR3 length: 10 residues.

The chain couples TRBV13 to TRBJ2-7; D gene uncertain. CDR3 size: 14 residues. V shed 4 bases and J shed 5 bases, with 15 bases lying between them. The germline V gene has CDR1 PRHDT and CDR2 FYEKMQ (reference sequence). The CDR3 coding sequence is TGTGCCAGCAGCTCGGAAGAGCCCTCGAACGAGCAGTACTTC. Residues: CASSSEEPSNEQYF.

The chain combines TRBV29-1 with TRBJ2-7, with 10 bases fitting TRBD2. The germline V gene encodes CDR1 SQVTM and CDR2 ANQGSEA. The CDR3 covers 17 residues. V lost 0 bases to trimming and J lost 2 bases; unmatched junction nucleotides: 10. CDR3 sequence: CSVEDSTLAGGPYEQYF. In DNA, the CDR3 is TGCAGCGTTGAAGACTCGACCTTAGCGGGGGGTCCCTACGAGCAGTACTTC.

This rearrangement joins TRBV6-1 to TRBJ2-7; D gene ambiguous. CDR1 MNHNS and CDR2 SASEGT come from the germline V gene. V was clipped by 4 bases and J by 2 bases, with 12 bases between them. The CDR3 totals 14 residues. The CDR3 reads CASSASAYTYEQYF. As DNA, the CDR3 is TGTGCCAGCAGTGCGTCGGCGTATACCTACGAGCAGTACTTC.

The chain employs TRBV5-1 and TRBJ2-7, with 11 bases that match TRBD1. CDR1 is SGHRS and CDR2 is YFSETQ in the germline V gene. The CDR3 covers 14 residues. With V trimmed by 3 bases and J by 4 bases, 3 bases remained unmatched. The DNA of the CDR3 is TGCGCCAGCAGCTACGGGACAGGGGGATACGAGCAGTACTTC. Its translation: CASSYGTGGYEQYF.

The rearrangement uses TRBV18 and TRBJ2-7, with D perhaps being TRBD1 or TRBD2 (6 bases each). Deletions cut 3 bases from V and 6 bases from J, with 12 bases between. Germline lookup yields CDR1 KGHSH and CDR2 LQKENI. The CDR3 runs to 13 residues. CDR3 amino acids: CASSPTRGVEQYF. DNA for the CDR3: TGTGCCAGCTCACCGACGAGGGGGGTCGAGCAGTACTTC.

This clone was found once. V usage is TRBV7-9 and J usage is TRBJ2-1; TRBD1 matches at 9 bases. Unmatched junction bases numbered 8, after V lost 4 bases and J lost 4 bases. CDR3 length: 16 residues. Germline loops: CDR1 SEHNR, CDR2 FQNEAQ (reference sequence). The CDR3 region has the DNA TGTGCCAGCAGCTCCTTGACAGGGGGTTTTTACAATGAGCAGTTCTTC. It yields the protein CASSSLTGGFYNEQFF. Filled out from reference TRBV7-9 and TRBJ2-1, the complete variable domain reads DTGVSQNPRHKITKRGQNVTFRCDPISEHNRLYWYRQTLGQGPEFLTYFQNEAQLEKSRLLSDRFSAERPKGSFSTLEIQRTEQGDSAMYLCASSSLTGGFYNEQFFGPGTRLTVL.

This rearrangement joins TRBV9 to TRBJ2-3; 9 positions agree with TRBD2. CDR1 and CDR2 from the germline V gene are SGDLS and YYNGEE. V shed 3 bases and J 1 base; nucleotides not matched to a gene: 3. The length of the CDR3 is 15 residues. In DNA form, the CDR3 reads TGTGCCAGCAGCGCCTGGACTAGCGGCACAGATACGCAGTATTTT. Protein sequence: CASSAWTSGTDTQYF. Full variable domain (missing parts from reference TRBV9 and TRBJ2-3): DSGVTQTPKHLITATGQRVTLRCSPRSGDLSVYWYQQSLDQGLQFLIQYYNGEERAKGNILERFSAQQFPDLHSELNLSSLELGDSALYFCASSAWTSGTDTQYFGPGTRLTVL.